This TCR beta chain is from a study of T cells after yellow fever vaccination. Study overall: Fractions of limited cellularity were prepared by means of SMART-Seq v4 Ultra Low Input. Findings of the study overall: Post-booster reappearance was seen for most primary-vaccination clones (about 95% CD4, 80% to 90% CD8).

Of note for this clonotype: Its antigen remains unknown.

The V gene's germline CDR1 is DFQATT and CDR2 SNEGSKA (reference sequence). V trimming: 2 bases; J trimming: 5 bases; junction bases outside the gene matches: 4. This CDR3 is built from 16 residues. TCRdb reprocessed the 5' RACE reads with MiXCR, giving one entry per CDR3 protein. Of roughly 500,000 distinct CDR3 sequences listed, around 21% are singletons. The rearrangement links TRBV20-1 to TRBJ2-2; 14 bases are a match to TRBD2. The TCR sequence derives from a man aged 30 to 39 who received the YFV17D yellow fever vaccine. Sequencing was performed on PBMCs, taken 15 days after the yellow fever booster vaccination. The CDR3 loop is CSARTGTSGSTGELFF. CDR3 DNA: TGCAGTGCTAGAACCGGGACTAGCGGGAGTACCGGGGAGCTGTTTTTT.